This TCR beta chain came from a study of identical twins listed by TCRdb under 2016. Context from the whole study: To test whether fetal clonotypes persist, the study used deep sequencing on TCR alpha and beta repertoires from monozygotic twins, unrelated adults of various ages, and cord blood. Replicate twin experiments were performed at different times using different library preparation protocols to rule out contamination. General study outcomes and caveats: Out-of-frame TCR alpha sequences shared between twins showed an excess of low generation-probability sequences compared with coincidental sharing between unrelated individuals. Fewer insertions were carried by abundant cord blood beta clonotypes; a weaker similar trend was observed in young adult naive repertoires, while no such trend was observed in memory repertoires. Conclusions relied on cross-sectional statistical analysis, since the same donors could not be followed over many years. In monozygotic twins, recombination models systematically underestimated out-of-frame TCR alpha sharing, but the models matched the sharing seen between unrelated individuals. In beta out-of-frame sequences, excess twin sharing was weaker, because having fewer shared sequences lowered the signal-to-noise ratio. Invariant T cells such as MAIT and iNKT could partly confound zero-insertion analyses, though diverse VJ usage argued against this for most clonotypes.

V loses 0 bases, J loses 2 bases, and the germline ends lie 10 bases apart. Via the germline V gene, CDR1 is SGDLS and CDR2 YYNGEE. Reading from cysteine to phenylalanine, the CDR3 counts 15 amino acids. Of all the DNA, just the CDR3 is kept, 45 bases in frame from base 1. The table lists this clonotype with a few counts. The clone's antigen remains unknown. Within one base of it there is no much larger clone, and no base qualities were kept. Libraries were prepared through 5' RACE. Instrument used: Illumina HiSeq 2000. A universal primer binding site was introduced by template switching, and a unique molecular identifier was present in the final cDNA, enabling accurate counting of TCR cDNA molecules. Specific primers in the conserved constant-segment region were used to synthesize first-strand cDNA for TCR alpha and beta chains. To control for contamination, every cDNA library carried two barcodes: a SMART-Mk sample barcode plus Illumina barcodes. Two successive PCR steps introduced TruSeq adapter sequences along with Illumina sample barcodes. The Illumina HiSeq platform was used with custom primers to sequence TCR alpha and beta cDNA libraries. The original pipeline was this. Raw reads were processed with MiGEC to extract unique molecular identifiers, and MiXCR was used to determine CDR3 positions. Recombination models were inferred per individual with the repgenHMM and IGoR tools using an EM algorithm. Shared clonotypes were analyzed with the tcR package in R, and sharing was normalized by the product of cloneset sizes. To study raw recombination without the effects of thymic and clonal selection, out-of-frame nonproductive sequences were analyzed. Using fastp trimming at Q25 and MiXCR clonotype assembly, TCRdb reanalyzed the public sequencing data and kept in-frame beta chains. When rows share a CDR3 protein, they turn into one entry using the most common DNA and genes. Here the V and J calls rest on TCRdb's processing, not on the authors' analysis. The sample contains approximately 590,000 distinct CDR3 sequences, over 8.5% of them found a single time. The top ten constitute around 3.2% of the sample.

Every donor was a healthy Caucasian. Three pairs of female monozygotic twins, all aged about 18 to 30 years, were included in the twin cohort. RNA for TCR libraries was isolated from peripheral blood mononuclear cells. These sequences were also reported in another study, on yellow fever vaccine responses in identical twins. The second paper states: The authors reported that the T cell response to vaccination in identical twins appeared partly convergent and partly personalized. In the study, vaccine-responding T cell clones were precisely tracked in identical twins.

Input material: PBMCs. The chain joins TRBV9 to TRBJ2-3; the D gene lacks a confident call. The sequence was collected from a woman between 18 and 29 years old in good health. In nucleotides, the sequence is TGTGCCAGCAGCGTAGGGCTGGAGATCACAGATACGCAGTATTTT. The encoded protein is CASSVGLEITDTQYF.